One TCR beta chain is described in this entry. TCRdb keeps only in-frame clones here, not all; method: immunoSEQ multiplex PCR. The table shows 99,000 or so clones, with about 93% occurring only once. The J segment lost 6 bases and the V segment lost 6 bases, leaving 13 bases of the junction unmatched. Germline CDR1 reads SEHNR; CDR2 reads FQNEAQ (reference sequence). This CDR3 region has 16 residues. This entry belongs to a study of T cell changes during pregnancy in multiple sclerosis. This sequence originates from a female donor with multiple sclerosis, enrolled in a pregnancy study. The chain uses TRBV7-9 and TRBJ2-2; 7 bases align to TRBD1. Material: peripheral blood, obtained after pregnancy. CDR3 protein: CASSSPDRRIAGELFF. The CDR3 coding sequence is TGTGCCAGCAGTAGCCCGGACAGGAGGATCGCCGGGGAGCTGTTTTTT.